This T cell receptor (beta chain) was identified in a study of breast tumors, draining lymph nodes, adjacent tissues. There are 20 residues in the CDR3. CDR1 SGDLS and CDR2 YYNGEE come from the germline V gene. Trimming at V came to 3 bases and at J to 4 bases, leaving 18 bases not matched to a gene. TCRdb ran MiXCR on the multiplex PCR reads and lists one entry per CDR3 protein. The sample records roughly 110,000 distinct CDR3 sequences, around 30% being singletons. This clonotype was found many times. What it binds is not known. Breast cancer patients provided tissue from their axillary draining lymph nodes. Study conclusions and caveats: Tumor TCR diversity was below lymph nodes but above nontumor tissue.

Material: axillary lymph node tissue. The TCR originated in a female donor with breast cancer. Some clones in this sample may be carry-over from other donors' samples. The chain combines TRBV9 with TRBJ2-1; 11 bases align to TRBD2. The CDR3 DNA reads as TGTGCCAGCAGCGGACAGGGGAAACTAGCGGGAGTCGCGAGGTACAATGAGCAGTTCTTC. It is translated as CASSGQGKLAGVARYNEQFF.